The source of this T cell receptor beta chain is a study of T cell repertoires in cytomegalovirus infection. A single count supports this clonotype. What it binds is unknown. TCRdb ran MiXCR on the reads and lists one entry per CDR3 protein. Altogether around 430,000 distinct CDR3 sequences are present, approximately 46% being singletons, with the ten largest covering around 45%. This TCR came from a human donor in good health (CMV status not recorded). Some clones in this sample may be carry-over from other donors' samples. The sequencing here drew on cultured PBMCs, taken from culture after CMV antigen stimulation.

CDR3 loop: CASSQEGRPSYNEQFF. The CDR3 DNA follows: TGCGCCAGCAGCCAAGAGGGGCGTCCGTCCTACAATGAGCAGTTCTTC. The chain joins TRBV4-3 to TRBJ2-1, with a weak D call TRBD1 (5 bases). V lost 0 bases, J lost 1 base, and 10 bases lay in between. The CDR3 totals 16 residues. Germline CDR1 and CDR2: LGHNA and YSLEER.